Sequencing of this T cell receptor beta chain was carried out in a study of naive and memory T cell subsets. An oligonucleotide containing a UMI was ligated to the 3' end of TCR cDNA. Per germline, CDR1 SGHNT and CDR2 YYREEE (reference sequence). The CDR3 runs to 15 residues. V shed 0 bases and J shed 2 bases, with 12 bases lying between them. Ten or more counts support this clonotype. Its target is unknown. Study results and limitations: TCR transcript changes with activation or differentiation may affect this RNA method.

Amplification of ligated cDNA took four PCR rounds with SP2 and nested alpha and beta constant primers. TCRdb used MiXCR to reprocess the 5' RACE reads, holding one entry per CDR3 protein. The repertoire holds more than 45,000 distinct CDR3 sequences, with 7% to 8.5% as singletons. The chain uses TRBV5-4 and TRBJ2-7; no firm D call. This sequence originates from a male donor in good health. In DNA, the CDR3 is TGTGCCAGCAGCTTGGATCTGGGGTTGGCCTACGAGCAGTACTTC. Its translation: CASSLDLGLAYEQYF. The whole variable domain, filled in from reference TRBV5-4 and TRBJ2-7, reads ETGVTQSPTHLIKTRGQQVTLRCSSQSGHNTVSWYQQALGQGPQFIFQYYREEENGRGNFPPRFSGLQFPNYSSELNVNALELDDSALYLCASSLDLGLAYEQYFGPGTRLTVT.